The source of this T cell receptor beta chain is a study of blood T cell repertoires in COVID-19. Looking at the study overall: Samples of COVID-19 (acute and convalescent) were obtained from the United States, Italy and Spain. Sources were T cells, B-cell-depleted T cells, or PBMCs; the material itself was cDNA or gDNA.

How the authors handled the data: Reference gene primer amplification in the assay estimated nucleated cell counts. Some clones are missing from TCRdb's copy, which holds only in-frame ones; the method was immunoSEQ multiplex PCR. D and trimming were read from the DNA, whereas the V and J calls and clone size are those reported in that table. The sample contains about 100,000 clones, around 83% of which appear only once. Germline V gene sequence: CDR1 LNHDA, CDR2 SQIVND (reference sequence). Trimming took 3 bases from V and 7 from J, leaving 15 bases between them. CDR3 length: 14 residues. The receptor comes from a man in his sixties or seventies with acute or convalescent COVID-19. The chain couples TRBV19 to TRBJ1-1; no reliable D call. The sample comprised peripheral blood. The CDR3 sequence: CASSISHLTDEAFF. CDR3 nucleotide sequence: TGTGCCAGTAGTATCTCCCACCTGACTGATGAAGCTTTCTTT.